These 13 T cell receptor beta chains were sequenced from one sample in a study of identifying expanded T cells in peripheral blood. The protocol was immunoSEQ multiplex PCR, while the TCRdb copy is restricted to in-frame clones and leaves out a portion. The sample consists of about 130,000 clones, approximately 86% of them appearing once. Input material: blood. Receptors were obtained from a person aged 18 to 75 in good health.

This chain uses TRBV7-9 with TRBJ2-7, with TRBD1 matching over 8 bases. V lost 0 bases to trimming and J lost 2 bases; unmatched junction nucleotides: 6. Per germline, CDR1 SEHNR and CDR2 FQNEAQ (reference sequence). This CDR3 has 16 residues. For the CDR3, the DNA is TGTGCCAGCAGCTTAGCCTCAGGGGGCGCCCCCTACGAGCAGTACTTC. It encodes CASSLASGGAPYEQYF.

This CDR3 is CASSSSSGSNEQYF. The DNA for the CDR3 is TGTGCCAGCAGCTCGTCTAGCGGGAGTAACGAGCAGTACTTC. The chain combines TRBV5-5 with TRBJ2-7; 10 positions agree with TRBD2. V lost 3 bases and J lost 5; bases outside the gene matches: 5. The germline V gene encodes CDR1 SGHKS and CDR2 YYEKEE (reference sequence). The CDR3 length is 14 residues.

The chain recombines TRBV6-5 with TRBJ1-5; D possibly corresponds to TRBD1 (6 bases). Looked up from germline, CDR1 is MNHEY and CDR2 is SVGAGI. V lost 7 bases to trimming and J lost 1 base, with 11 bases between them. The CDR3 length is 14 residues. In nucleotides, the CDR3 is TGTGCCAGCACCCCACAGGGAAGCAATCAGCCCCAGCATTTT. Translating it yields CASTPQGSNQPQHF.

The sample holds a few counts of this clone. V is TRBV7-2 and J is TRBJ1-1; TRBD1 agrees at 7 bases. The CDR3 has 15 amino acids. Trimming at V came to 0 bases and at J to 4 bases, leaving 5 bases not matched to a gene. The germline gives CDR1 SGHTA, CDR2 FQGNSA. CDR3 protein: CASSLAGRQGTEAFF. CDR3 bases: TGTGCCAGCAGCTTAGCTGGACGACAGGGCACTGAAGCTTTCTTT. Supplemented by reference TRBV7-2 and TRBJ1-1, the full variable domain reads GAGVSQSPSNKVTEKGKDVELRCDPISGHTALYWYRQSLGQGLEFLIYFQGNSAPDKSGLPSDRFSAERTGGSVSTLTIQRTQQEDSAVYLCASSLAGRQGTEAFFGQGTRLTVV.

The chain is built from TRBV7-8 and TRBJ2-5, with 8 nucleotides matching TRBD1. Per the germline V gene, CDR1 is SGHVS and CDR2 is FQNEAQ. J lost 11 bases, V lost 5 bases, and 4 bases had no gene match. The CDR3 runs to 11 residues. The CDR3 protein is CASSTDRGQYF. CDR3 sequence (DNA): TGTGCCAGCAGCACCGACAGGGGTCAGTACTTC.

The CDR3, as DNA: TGTGCCAGCTCAGACAGCGGCGAGAGCTCCTACGAGCAGTACTTC. This gives the protein CASSDSGESSYEQYF. This chain links TRBV18 with TRBJ2-7; perhaps D is TRBD1 or TRBD2 (5 bases each). From germline, CDR1 is KGHSH and CDR2 LQKENI. CDR3 length equals 15 residues. The germline V and J ends were trimmed by 5 bases and 0 bases, with 14 bases remaining between them.

V is TRBV28 and J is TRBJ1-1; a possible D gene is TRBD1 (6 bases). The V end lost 6 bases, the J end lost 8 bases, and 10 bases lay between the germline ends. Germline V lookup: CDR1 MDHEN, CDR2 SYDVKM. The CDR3 has 11 amino acids. The CDR3 spells CASRRTEEAFF. DNA of the CDR3: TGTGCCAGCAGAAGGACAGAAGAAGCTTTCTTT.

The chain has TRBV21-1 and TRBJ2-5. TRBV21-1 is deemed a pseudogene. This CDR3 spans 11 amino acids. The chain's CDR3 is CASSQWETQYF. The CDR3 bases are TGTGCCAGCAGCCAATGGGAGACCCAGTACTTC.

The chain has TRBV2 and TRBJ1-1; 9 nucleotides align to TRBD1. V was pared by 10 bases and J by 4 bases, with 7 bases of the junction left unmatched. This CDR3 is 13 amino acids long. From germline, CDR1 is SNHLY and CDR2 FYNNEI. CDR3 coding DNA: TGTGCCACCCGGACAGGGGAAGGCACTGAAGCTTTCTTT. Encoded protein: CATRTGEGTEAFF.

A few counts support this clone. The V gene is TRBV6-5, the J gene TRBJ2-7; perhaps D is TRBD1 or TRBD2 (5 bases each). The CDR3 consists of 12 residues. Germline V gene lookup returns CDR1 MNHEY and CDR2 SVGAGI. Trimming removed 4 bases at V and 3 bases at J, with 7 bases between. The CDR3 sequence is CASSWDRYEQYF. In DNA, the CDR3 is TGTGCCAGCAGTTGGGACCGCTACGAGCAGTACTTC.

This sequence joins TRBV5-1 and TRBJ2-7; either TRBD1 or TRBD2 may supply D (5 bases each). Trimming pared 6 bases from V and 2 bases from J, leaving 15 bases between. From germline, CDR1 is SGHRS and CDR2 YFSETQ. The CDR3 contains 14 residues. The DNA for the CDR3 is TGCGCCAGCAAGAACCGGGACGGAGCCTACGAGCAGTACTTC. This codes for CASKNRDGAYEQYF.

The rearrangement uses TRBV5-1 and TRBJ1-5; D ambiguous. Germline CDR1 reads SGHRS; CDR2 reads YFSETQ. The CDR3 loop spans 14 amino acids. V was pared by 0 bases and J by 2 bases, with 6 bases between. This CDR3 reads CASSLGAGNQPQHF. In DNA form, the CDR3 reads TGCGCCAGCAGCTTGGGGGCGGGCAATCAGCCCCAGCATTTT. The full variable domain, rest sourced from reference TRBV5-1 and TRBJ1-5, is KAGVTQTPRYLIKTRGQQVTLSCSPISGHRSVSWYQQTPGQGLQFLFEYFSETQRNKGNFPGRFSGRQFSNSRSEMNVSTLELGDSALYLCASSLGAGNQPQHFGDGTRLSIL.

The V and J genes are TRBV9 and TRBJ1-1; no clear D. Trimming removed 0 bases from V and 1 base from J, with 10 bases in between. The CDR3 runs 15 residues. CDR1 and CDR2 from the germline V gene are SGDLS and YYNGEE. CDR3 residues: CASSVGEPSNTEAFF. Written as DNA, the CDR3 is TGTGCCAGCAGCGTAGGGGAACCGTCGAACACTGAAGCTTTCTTT.